The 30 T cell receptor beta chains presented below share a single source sample, sequenced in a study of T cells after yellow fever vaccination. TCRdb reprocessed the 5' RACE reads via MiXCR and lists one record per CDR3 protein. The table has 450,000 to 650,000 distinct CDR3 sequences, roughly 22% seen once; the top ten hold less than 20%. Material: PBMCs, obtained 20 to 25 days after the first yellow fever vaccination. The receptors shown here come from a man aged 18 to 35 who received the YFV17D yellow fever vaccine.

The chain has TRBV4-1 and TRBJ1-1, with D unresolved. Trimming took 3 bases from V and 0 from J, leaving 8 bases between them. CDR1 and CDR2 from the germline V gene are MGHRA and YSYEKL. This CDR3 region has 14 residues. CDR3 bases: TGCGCCAGCAGCCACAATACCATGAACACTGAAGCTTTCTTT. This encodes CASSHNTMNTEAFF.

The CDR3 sequence is CASRGQGAPLSPYEQYV. CDR3 nucleotides: TGTGCCAGCAGGGGACAGGGGGCACCCCTGTCCCCCTACGAGCAGTACGTC. The chain couples TRBV6-1 to TRBJ2-7, with 12 bases lining up with TRBD1. With 6 bases clipped from V and 2 bases from J, the junction kept 11 bases outside the gene matches. Germline lookup yields CDR1 MNHNS and CDR2 SASEGT. The CDR3 covers 17 residues.

In its sample, this clonotype was seen many times. This sequence joins TRBV27 and TRBJ2-3; 8 nucleotides align to TRBD1. Germline V gene data show CDR1 as MNHEY and CDR2 as SMNVEV (reference sequence). J lost 1 base, V lost 4 bases, and 4 bases had no gene match. The length of the CDR3 is 15 residues. The CDR3 sequence is CASSWGDRRTDTQYF. In DNA form, the CDR3 reads TGTGCCAGCAGTTGGGGGGACAGGCGCACAGATACGCAGTATTTT.

V is TRBV10-3 and J is TRBJ2-1; no firm D call. This CDR3 has 12 residues. Germline CDR1 is ENHRY and CDR2 is SYGVKD. Trimming pared 5 bases from V and 6 bases from J, leaving 8 bases between. The chain's CDR3 is CAISLGSNEQFF. The CDR3 DNA sequence: TGTGCCATCAGTTTAGGTAGCAATGAGCAGTTCTTC.

This clonotype has just a few counts. This sequence joins TRBV7-8 and TRBJ2-1, with TRBD2 matching over 9 bases. After removal of 3 bases from V and 12 bases from J, the junction contained 9 bases not matched to a gene. The CDR3 spans 14 residues. In germline, CDR1 is SGHVS, CDR2 FQNEAQ. CDR3 coding DNA: TGTGCCAGCAGCTTCGAGGCGGGGGGGACATTGCAGTTCTTC. Protein: CASSFEAGGTLQFF.

This clonotype was seen only once. The rearrangement joins TRBV6-6 to TRBJ2-7; maybe TRBD2 (6 bases). The germline CDR1 and CDR2 sequences are MNHNY and SVGAGI (reference sequence). The CDR3 runs to 13 residues. The ends were cut back, 2 bases at V and 6 bases at J, with 11 bases in the middle. The CDR3 DNA reads TGTGCCAGCAGTTACAGGCCCGGGGGCGAGCAGTACTTC. Translating it yields CASSYRPGGEQYF.

The rearrangement uses TRBV6-5 and TRBJ2-7; 10 bases are a match to TRBD1. This CDR3 has 17 residues. Trimming removed 0 bases from V and 3 bases from J; junction bases left unmatched: 8. Germline loops: CDR1 MNHEY, CDR2 SVGAGI. The CDR3 DNA sequence: TGTGCCAGCAGTTACTCGGTTTACCGGGACAGGGGCTACGAGCAGTACTTC. It specifies CASSYSVYRDRGYEQYF.

The chain combines TRBV11-2 with TRBJ2-5; 10 positions agree with TRBD2. Trimming at V came to 5 bases and at J to 9 bases, leaving 21 bases not matched to a gene. The germline V gene has CDR1 SGHAT and CDR2 FQNNGV. The CDR3 sequence is 18 residues long. CDR3 sequence (DNA): TGTGCCAGCAGCCGATTCGCCGGGACTAGCGCCGCTAGTGGGGCCCAGTACTTC. It translates to CASSRFAGTSAASGAQYF.

This clonotype was detected only a few times. This sequence joins TRBV7-3 and TRBJ2-1; a possible D gene is TRBD2 (6 bases). The germline CDR1 and CDR2 sequences are SGHTA and FQGTGA. Deletions cut 2 bases from V and 6 bases from J, with 14 bases between. The CDR3 length is 15 residues. CDR3 region: CASSLSLAPGNEQFF. The CDR3 region has the DNA TGTGCCAGCAGCTTATCACTAGCTCCCGGCAATGAGCAGTTCTTC.

The rearrangement joins TRBV7-2 to TRBJ1-2, with 8 bases lining up with TRBD1. The CDR3 runs 16 residues. CDR1 and CDR2 (germline): SGHTA, FQGNSA. V was pared by 5 bases and J by 5 bases, with 13 bases of the junction left unmatched. The CDR3 nucleotides are TGTGCCAGCAGCGCCTTGATGGGGGACAGGATGTATGGCTACACCTTC. This gives the protein CASSALMGDRMYGYTF.

The chain's CDR3 is CASSPRTSGGQETQYF. The CDR3 nucleotides are TGTGCCAGCAGCCCCAGGACTAGCGGGGGCCAAGAGACCCAGTACTTC. The V gene is TRBV7-8, the J gene TRBJ2-5; 13 nucleotides line up with TRBD2. The CDR3 totals 16 residues. Germline-derived CDR1 and CDR2 are SGHVS and FQNEAQ. V shed 5 bases, J shed 1 base, and the junction held 4 bases outside the gene matches.

The chain carries TRBV4-1 and TRBJ1-5, with 7 bases that match TRBD1. The length of the CDR3 is 16 residues. The germline CDR1 and CDR2 sequences are MGHRA and YSYEKL. After removal of 4 bases from V and 0 bases from J, the junction contained 6 bases not matched to a gene. The CDR3 region is CASSPDQGDSNQPQHF. The CDR3 nucleotides are TGCGCCAGCAGCCCCGATCAGGGGGATAGCAATCAGCCCCAGCATTTT.

The DNA for the CDR3 is TGTGCCAGCAGTTACCGGCCGGGACAAAGGAATCAGCCCCAGCATTTT. Amino acid sequence: CASSYRPGQRNQPQHF. The chain has TRBV6-2 or TRBV6-3 and TRBJ1-5; possible D gene TRBD1, 6 bases. Deletions cut 2 bases from V and 4 bases from J, with 15 bases between. The CDR3 has 16 residues. Looked up from germline, CDR1 is MNHEY and CDR2 is SVGEGT.

There are a few counts of this clonotype. The V and J genes are TRBV19 and TRBJ2-4; the D gene is possibly TRBD1 (6 bases). CDR3 length: 15 residues. Trimming cost V 5 bases and J 5 bases, with 16 bases left between them. Germline lookup yields CDR1 LNHDA and CDR2 SQIVND (reference sequence). CDR3 sequence: CASSDPGQWENIQYF. The CDR3 nucleotides are TGTGCCAGTAGTGACCCCGGACAGTGGGAAAACATTCAGTACTTC.

The genes are TRBV12-3 or TRBV12-4 and TRBJ1-2; tentatively, D is TRBD1 (5 bases). Trimming shortened V by 3 bases and J by 8 bases, and 16 bases separated the two germline ends. This CDR3 comprises 14 residues. CDR3 sequence (DNA): TGTGCCAGCAGTTTCGGAGGGTCGGGGCTCGGCTACACCTTC. This sequence encodes CASSFGGSGLGYTF.

V and J are TRBV28 and TRBJ2-3, with no clear D. There are 14 residues in the CDR3. Trimming took 4 bases from V and 2 from J, leaving 10 bases between them. CDR1 is MDHEN and CDR2 is SYDVKM in the germline V gene. The CDR3: CASSSPVVTDTQYF. The CDR3 region has the DNA TGTGCCAGCAGTTCCCCGGTGGTCACAGATACGCAGTATTTT.

This clonotype has more than one count but fewer than ten. The V gene is TRBV19, the J gene TRBJ1-1; weak D call: TRBD1 (6 bases). Germline loops: CDR1 LNHDA, CDR2 SQIVND (reference sequence). Trimming pared 3 bases from V and 7 bases from J, leaving 12 bases between. The CDR3 totals 13 residues. The CDR3 region has the DNA TGTGCCAGTAGTATCGGGGGGCTTTTTGAAGCTTTCTTT. Amino acids: CASSIGGLFEAFF.

This clonotype has only one observation. The rearrangement joins TRBV4-1 to TRBJ2-5; no reliable D call. From germline, CDR1 is MGHRA and CDR2 YSYEKL. CDR3 size: 15 residues. The V gene lost 1 base and the J gene lost 5 bases, with 14 bases spanning the gap. This chain's CDR3 is CASSQVFTEWETQYF. Here the CDR3 DNA reads TGCGCCAGCAGCCAAGTGTTCACGGAGTGGGAGACCCAGTACTTC.

This clonotype occurred once. The genes are TRBV27 and TRBJ1-6; the D is unclear. The CDR3 has 14 residues. V shed 3 bases and J shed 5 bases, with 8 bases lying between them. Per germline, CDR1 MNHEY and CDR2 SMNVEV (reference sequence). CDR3 amino acids: CASSLNRNNSPLHF. CDR3 bases: TGTGCCAGCAGTTTGAACCGAAATAATTCACCCCTCCACTTT.

This clonotype was seen more than once but under ten times. This sequence joins TRBV20-1 and TRBJ2-1, with D hard to call. CDR1 DFQATT and CDR2 SNEGSKA come from the germline V gene (reference sequence). V lost 0 bases and J lost 11, with 8 bases in between. This CDR3 comprises 11 residues. CDR3 sequence: CSAREVGKQFF. The CDR3 bases are TGCAGTGCTAGAGAGGTTGGGAAGCAGTTCTTC.

The chain couples TRBV24-1 to TRBJ1-2; D gene ambiguous. Germline V gene sequence: CDR1 KGHDR, CDR2 SFDVKD. This CDR3 contains 13 residues. The ends were cut back, 1 base at V and 5 bases at J, with 7 bases in the middle. CDR3 coding DNA: TGTGCCACCAGTGATTTAAGAGGGTATGGCTACACCTTC. Its translation: CATSDLRGYGYTF.

This clonotype showed up just a few times. The rearrangement uses TRBV7-2 and TRBJ2-7; no definite D call. Trimming took 5 bases from V and 4 from J, leaving 15 bases between them. Germline lookup yields CDR1 SGHTA and CDR2 FQGNSA. This CDR3 is 14 amino acids long. As DNA, the CDR3 is TGTGCCAGCAGCCCCTCCGGCCCCCCTTACGAGCAGTACGTC. Amino acids: CASSPSGPPYEQYV.

Comments on this clonotype: The junction and the germline gene differ at one end; a read error may be behind it. The chain employs TRBV9 and TRBJ2-3, with a possible D match to TRBD2 (5 bases). CDR3 length equals 11 residues. Looked up from germline, CDR1 is SGDLS and CDR2 is YYNGEE. DNA of the CDR3: TGTCCCAGCAGCGGTCCAGATACGCAGTATTTT. Its translation: CPSSGPDTQYF.

This clonotype was recorded a few times. The V gene is TRBV5-1, the J gene TRBJ2-3; a possible D gene is TRBD2 (6 bases). CDR1 and CDR2 from the germline V gene are SGHRS and YFSETQ. This CDR3 is 14 amino acids long. V lost 5 bases to trimming and J lost 1 base, with 11 bases between them. CDR3: CASSAGSGTDTQYF. The CDR3 DNA reads TGCGCCAGCAGTGCGGGGAGTGGCACAGATACGCAGTATTTT.

The chain recombines TRBV4-2 with TRBJ2-5; 12 bases are a match to TRBD1. This CDR3 is built from 17 residues. The trim removed 4 bases at V and 5 bases at J, leaving 11 bases unmatched. Per the germline V gene, CDR1 is LGHNA and CDR2 is YNFKEQ. The CDR3 spells CASSLYPGQGARETQYF. The CDR3 coding sequence is TGTGCCAGCAGCCTTTATCCGGGACAGGGGGCACGGGAGACCCAGTACTTC.

This clonotype has more than one count but fewer than ten. The genes are TRBV7-9 and TRBJ2-4; TRBD2 is a possible D gene (6 bases). Germline CDR1 SEHNR, CDR2 FQNEAQ (reference sequence). The ends were cut back, 5 bases at V and 0 bases at J, with 11 bases in the middle. CDR3 length equals 15 residues. CDR3 amino acids: CASSPGGVAKNIQYF. The CDR3 coding sequence is TGTGCCAGCAGCCCCGGGGGAGTAGCCAAAAACATTCAGTACTTC.

The rearrangement links TRBV30 to TRBJ2-2; TRBD1 matches at 8 bases. The length of the CDR3 is 14 residues. V shed 3 bases and J 5 bases; nucleotides not matched to a gene: 5. Germline V gene lookup returns CDR1 GTSNPN and CDR2 SVGIG (reference sequence). The CDR3 coding sequence is TGTGCCTGGAGGCGACAGGGGCAAACCGGGGAGCTGTTTTTT. Protein: CAWRRQGQTGELFF.

This clonotype was recorded a few times. J is TRBJ2-3 and V is TRBV2; 7 nucleotides align to TRBD2. The CDR3 covers 15 residues. The germline CDR1 and CDR2 sequences are SNHLY and FYNNEI. Trimming at V came to 6 bases and at J to 5 bases, leaving 11 bases not matched to a gene. The CDR3 nucleotides read TGTGCCAGCAGGCCCCTCAGCGGGGTAGGAGATACGCAGTATTTT. Translation gives CASRPLSGVGDTQYF. Filled out from reference TRBV2 and TRBJ2-3, the complete variable domain reads EPEVTQTPSHQVTQMGQEVILRCVPISNHLYFYWYRQILGQKVEFLVSFYNNEISEKSEIFDDQFSVERPDGSNFTLKIRSTKLEDSAMYFCASRPLSGVGDTQYFGPGTRLTVL.

A few counts support this clonotype. The chain is built from TRBV20-1 and TRBJ1-5; D is unclear. V shed 4 bases and J shed 0 bases, with 4 bases lying between them. CDR3 length: 12 amino acids. Germline V gene lookup returns CDR1 DFQATT and CDR2 SNEGSKA (reference sequence). The CDR3 spells CSAKGSNQPQHF. CDR3 nucleotides: TGCAGTGCTAAGGGTAGCAATCAGCCCCAGCATTTT.

The rearrangement uses TRBV6-2 or TRBV6-3 and TRBJ2-2; D not resolved. This CDR3 is 12 amino acids long. Looked up from germline, CDR1 is MNHEY and CDR2 is SVGEGT. V was cut by 8 bases and J by 5 bases, with 9 bases left in between. Written as DNA, the CDR3 is TGTGCCAGCCGTAAAGGGACCGGGGAGCTGTTTTTT. Translation: CASRKGTGELFF.